The next 16 T cell receptor beta chains were all read from a single sample in a study of spatial heterogeneity in lung cancer. The time point: sample taken at primary tumor resection. Material for sequencing was whole RNA from tumor, nontumor lung or frozen PBMC, left unsorted. Each CDR3 protein is one row after TCRdb ran MiXCR on the 5' RACE reads. Here the sample spans 25,000 or so distinct CDR3 sequences, about 4.7% being singletons. Sequencing was performed on PBMCs, taken at surgery. The source of these receptors is a male donor with early-stage non-small cell lung cancer.

This clonotype was picked up many times. The chain employs TRBV6-5 and TRBJ2-2; 8 bases are a match to TRBD2. The CDR3 is 15 amino acids. Trimming cost V 2 bases and J 5 bases; bases outside gene matches: 4. Germline V lookup: CDR1 MNHEY, CDR2 SVGAGI. CDR3 sequence: CASSYVSSGTGELFF. The CDR3 DNA follows: TGTGCCAGCAGTTACGTGTCTAGCGGGACCGGGGAGCTGTTTTTT.

This clonotype was seen repeatedly, ten times or more. The chain recombines TRBV20-1 with TRBJ2-6; perhaps D is TRBD1 or TRBD2 (5 bases each). The CDR3 runs to 15 residues. Germline-derived CDR1 and CDR2 are DFQATT and SNEGSKA (reference sequence). V was cut by 6 bases and J by 3 bases, with 15 bases left in between. The CDR3 is CSAHGTPGGANVLTF. Written as DNA, the CDR3 is TGCAGTGCCCACGGGACCCCGGGTGGGGCCAACGTCCTGACTTTC.

CDR3 nucleotide sequence: TGTGCCAGCAGCTTTGGGGACATTCAGTACTTC. It is translated as CASSFGDIQYF. The chain combines TRBV7-2 with TRBJ2-4; D not certain. In germline, CDR1 is SGHTA, CDR2 FQGNSA. The V gene lost 3 bases and the J gene lost 8 bases, with 5 bases spanning the gap. The CDR3 has 11 residues.

This clonotype was recorded many times. The chain couples TRBV24-1 to TRBJ2-1; D is possibly TRBD2 (5 bases). The CDR3 is 18 amino acids. Germline values: CDR1 KGHDR, CDR2 SFDVKD. The V gene lost 7 bases and the J gene lost 8 bases, with 29 bases spanning the gap. Here the CDR3 DNA reads TGTGCCACCAGCGGTAGGGCCCAACGGGGAGCTGCGTGGGATGAGCAGTTCTTC. It codes for CATSGRAQRGAAWDEQFF.

This clonotype appeared a few times. V is TRBV6-5 and J is TRBJ1-1; weak D call: TRBD1 (6 bases). The V end lost 5 bases, the J end lost 5 bases, and 12 bases lay between the germline ends. Germline CDR1 MNHEY, CDR2 SVGAGI. The CDR3 extends over 13 amino acids. CDR3 nucleotides: TGTGCCAGCAGTCCCCAGAGGGGGACTGAAGCTTTCTTT. Amino acids: CASSPQRGTEAFF.

This clonotype was counted at least ten times. V usage is TRBV10-3 and J usage is TRBJ2-3; D is ambiguous. V lost 0 bases, J lost 2 bases, and 9 bases lay in between. The CDR3 loop spans 15 amino acids. Germline CDR1 and CDR2: ENHRY and SYGVKD. The CDR3 reads CAISESIGPTDTQYF. The CDR3 DNA is TGTGCCATCAGTGAGTCGATCGGACCCACAGATACGCAGTATTTT.

This chain joins TRBV2 and TRBJ2-5; no reliable D call. Trimming removed 7 bases at V and 2 bases at J, with 11 bases between. The length of the CDR3 is 13 residues. CDR1 SNHLY and CDR2 FYNNEI come from the germline V gene. CDR3 region: CASNGGNQETQYF. The CDR3 DNA follows: TGTGCCAGCAACGGCGGAAATCAAGAGACCCAGTACTTC.

In its sample, this clonotype was seen many times. The chain is built from TRBV5-1 and TRBJ2-6, with D possibly being TRBD1 (5 bases). The CDR3 has 16 amino acids. Trimming pared 4 bases from V and 1 base from J, leaving 12 bases between. Germline values: CDR1 SGHRS, CDR2 YFSETQ. This CDR3 reads CASSLGQASGANVLTF. CDR3 nucleotides: TGCGCCAGCAGCCTTGGACAAGCGTCTGGGGCCAACGTCCTGACTTTC.

This clonotype has more than one count but fewer than ten. This chain connects TRBV30 to TRBJ2-7; unclear D gene. Germline lookup yields CDR1 GTSNPN and CDR2 SVGIG (reference sequence). Trimming left V 3 bases short and J 2 bases short, with 11 bases between. The CDR3 runs to 13 residues. The CDR3 DNA reads as TGTGCCTGGAGGGACCCCAACACCTACGAGCAGTACTTC. Amino acid sequence: CAWRDPNTYEQYF.

The chain employs TRBV29-1 and TRBJ2-2; 11 bases fit TRBD2. Germline trimming cut 7 bases from V and 5 bases from J; bases unmatched to any gene: 6. The germline V gene encodes CDR1 SQVTM and CDR2 ANQGSEA. This CDR3 has 14 amino acids. CDR3 amino acids: CSGGTSGRTGELFF. The CDR3, as DNA: TGCAGCGGGGGGACTAGCGGCCGGACCGGGGAGCTGTTTTTT.

This clonotype occurred many times. The chain is built from TRBV20-1 and TRBJ1-1, with 7 bases fitting TRBD1. This CDR3 has 16 amino acids. After removal of 0 bases from V and 2 bases from J, the junction contained 9 bases not matched to a gene. CDR1 is DFQATT, CDR2 SNEGSKA, per germline (reference sequence). Here the CDR3 DNA reads TGCAGTGCTAGAGAGACGAGACACAGGGGCAACACTGAAGCTTTCTTT. Translating gives CSARETRHRGNTEAFF.

This clonotype was seen at least ten times. V is TRBV12-3 or TRBV12-4 and J is TRBJ1-6; D not certain. Trimming cost V 5 bases and J 11 bases, with 22 bases left between them. CDR3 length: 16 amino acids. CDR3 residues: CASSPQDLAAGTPLHF. In nucleotides, the CDR3 is TGTGCCAGCAGTCCCCAGGACCTAGCCGCGGGGACACCCCTCCACTTT.

This clonotype counts as medium-sized. The chain's CDR3 is CASSFTQDEQFF. In nucleotides, the CDR3 is TGTGCCAGCAGTTTCACCCAGGATGAGCAGTTCTTC. The rearrangement joins TRBV28 to TRBJ2-1, with D unresolved. This CDR3 spans 12 amino acids. V shed 3 bases and J shed 8 bases, with 8 bases lying between them. CDR1 and CDR2 from the germline V gene are MDHEN and SYDVKM. Variable domain in full (rest from reference TRBV28 and TRBJ2-1): DVKVTQSSRYLVKRTGEKVFLECVQDMDHENMFWYRQDPGLGLRLIYFSYDVKMKEKGDIPEGYSVSREKKERFSLILESASTNQTSMYLCASSFTQDEQFFGPGTRLTVL.

The table lists this clonotype with many counts. The chain combines TRBV20-1 with TRBJ1-6; 9 nucleotides line up with TRBD1. The J segment lost 9 bases and the V segment lost 5 bases, leaving 8 bases of the junction unmatched. The CDR3 spans 14 residues. The germline CDR1 and CDR2 sequences are DFQATT and SNEGSKA (reference sequence). The CDR3 protein is CSARPGQGASPLHF. CDR3 coding DNA: TGCAGTGCTCGGCCGGGACAGGGTGCTTCACCCCTCCACTTT.

The chain employs TRBV7-3 and TRBJ2-1; the match to TRBD1 covers 10 bases. Germline CDR1 is SGHTA and CDR2 is FQGTGA. The CDR3 has 14 residues. Unmatched junction bases numbered 4, after V lost 5 bases and J lost 6 bases. In DNA, the CDR3 is TGTGCCAGCAGCAGACAGGGGGCGGGCAATGAGCAGTTCTTC. Encoded protein: CASSRQGAGNEQFF.

This clonotype was seen at least ten times. The rearrangement joins TRBV7-9 to TRBJ1-4; D ambiguous. CDR3 length equals 16 residues. Trimming removed 5 bases at V and 0 bases at J, with 13 bases between. The V gene's germline CDR1 is SEHNR and CDR2 FQNEAQ (reference sequence). The DNA of the CDR3 is TGTGCCAGCAGCCGTCCCCGTACCGCAACTAATGAAAAACTGTTTTTT. This codes for CASSRPRTATNEKLFF.